This T cell receptor (beta chain) was observed in a study of OX40 agonist ivuxolimab in advanced cancers. Of note for this clone: Its specificity is unknown.

The table came from immunoSEQ multiplex PCR; TCRdb's copy has only in-frame clones and leaves some out. The sample carries tens of thousands of clones, just under 90% recorded once. The CDR3 is 10 amino acids. CDR1 and CDR2 (germline): MNHNS, SASEGT. The V end was cut by 6 bases, the J end by 8 bases, with 7 bases between. Study-wide findings and caveats: At 0.1 to 3.0 mg/kg, clonal expansion of CD4+ and CD8+ blood T cells had occurred by week 6.

Autoimmune disease history or systemic immunosuppression barred patients. Peripheral blood came from all dose cohorts at three timepoints. This TCR was sampled from an adult with an advanced solid tumor such as melanoma, head and neck, liver or kidney cancer. The chain joins TRBV6-1 to TRBJ1-2; maybe TRBD1 (6 bases). Sequencing used CD4+ or CD8+ T cells sorted from blood, obtained in a trial of the OX40 agonist ivuxolimab. The CDR3 region has the DNA TGTGCCAGCAGGGGGGGCGGCTACACCTTC. Translating gives CASRGGGYTF.